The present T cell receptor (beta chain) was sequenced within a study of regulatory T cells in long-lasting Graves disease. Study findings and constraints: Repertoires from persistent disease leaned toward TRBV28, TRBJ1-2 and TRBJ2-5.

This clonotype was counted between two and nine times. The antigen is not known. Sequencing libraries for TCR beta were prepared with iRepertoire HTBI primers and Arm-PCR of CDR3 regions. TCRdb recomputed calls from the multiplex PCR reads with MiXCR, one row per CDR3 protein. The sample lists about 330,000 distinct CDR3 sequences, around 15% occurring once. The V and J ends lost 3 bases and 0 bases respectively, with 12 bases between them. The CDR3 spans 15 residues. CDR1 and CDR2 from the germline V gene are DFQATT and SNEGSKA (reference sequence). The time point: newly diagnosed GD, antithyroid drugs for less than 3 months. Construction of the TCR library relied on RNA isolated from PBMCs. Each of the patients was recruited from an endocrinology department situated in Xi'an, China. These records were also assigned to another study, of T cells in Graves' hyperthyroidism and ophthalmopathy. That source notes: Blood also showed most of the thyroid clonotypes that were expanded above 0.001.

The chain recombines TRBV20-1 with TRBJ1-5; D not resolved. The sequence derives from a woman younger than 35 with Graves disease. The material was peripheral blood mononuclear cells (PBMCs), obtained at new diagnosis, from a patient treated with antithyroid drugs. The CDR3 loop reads CSASPIVNSNQPQHF. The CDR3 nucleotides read TGCAGTGCTAGCCCCATAGTAAATAGCAATCAGCCCCAGCATTTT.